The 17 T cell receptor beta chains given below trace back to one sample, sequenced in a study of blood T cell repertoires in COVID-19. The repertoire was sequenced with immunoSEQ multiplex PCR; TCRdb's copy has only in-frame clones and lacks some. The repertoire consists of 250,000 to 300,000 clones, with 89% occurring once and the leading ten covering around 10%. The sample was peripheral blood. The receptor source for this set is a woman in her twenties or thirties with COVID-19, enrolled during active disease.

The V and J genes are TRBV11-2 and TRBJ2-7, with TRBD2 matching 8 bases. The CDR3 spans 16 residues. Trimming took 3 bases from V and 1 from J; bases not matched to a gene: 8. The germline V gene has CDR1 SGHAT and CDR2 FQNNGV. CDR3 coding DNA: TGTGCCAGCAGCTTCTCAGCGGGGGTCTCATCCTACGAGCAGTACTTC. Amino acids: CASSFSAGVSSYEQYF.

The rearrangement joins TRBV9 to TRBJ2-7, with 8 bases matching TRBD2. Germline V gene data show CDR1 as SGDLS and CDR2 as YYNGEE. CDR3 length: 14 residues. The junction had 7 bases not matched to a gene; V was cut back by 4 bases and J by 4 bases. This chain's CDR3 is CASSPGGTQYEQYF. In DNA, the CDR3 is TGTGCCAGCAGCCCGGGGGGGACGCAATACGAGCAGTACTTC.

The CDR3: CASSPRGNYGYTF. CDR3 nucleotides: TGTGCCAGCAGTCCGCGAGGTAACTATGGCTACACCTTC. The chain combines TRBV28 with TRBJ1-2; D unresolved. This CDR3 has 13 amino acids. CDR1 is MDHEN and CDR2 is SYDVKM in the germline V gene. V dropped 5 bases and J dropped 1 base, with 8 bases sitting between them.

The chain employs TRBV5-8 and TRBJ2-7; D gene uncertain. Germline V lookup: CDR1 SGHTS, CDR2 YDEGEE. CDR3 length equals 10 residues. Trimming took off 2 bases at V and 5 bases at J, with 2 bases between the two ends. The CDR3 nucleotides are TGTGCCAGCAGCTTTAACGAGCAGTACTTC. Protein sequence: CASSFNEQYF.

This clone appeared once. The chain links TRBV9 to TRBJ2-1, with D tentatively TRBD1 (5 bases). CDR1 SGDLS and CDR2 YYNGEE come from the germline V gene. V was shortened by 0 bases and J by 8 bases, with 12 bases between the two germline ends. The CDR3 covers 14 residues. DNA of the CDR3: TGTGCCAGCAGCGTAGGGGCAGGGTTGGATGAGCAGTTCTTC. Translating gives CASSVGAGLDEQFF.

The chain has TRBV5-1 and TRBJ2-7, with 9 nucleotides matching TRBD1. Germline V CDR1 and CDR2: SGHRS, YFSETQ. The CDR3 totals 16 residues. V dropped 4 bases and J dropped 2; count of bases not matched to a gene: 10. CDR3: CASSPNPGTGTYEQYF. CDR3 nucleotides: TGCGCCAGCAGCCCAAATCCCGGGACAGGGACCTACGAGCAGTACTTC.

This sequence joins TRBV19 and TRBJ2-3, with D unresolved. The CDR3 has 14 residues. Trimming stripped 1 base from V and 2 bases from J, with 7 bases between. Germline lookup yields CDR1 LNHDA and CDR2 SQIVND (reference sequence). The CDR3 DNA reads as TGTGCCAGTAGTATAGTTGTCCACACAGATACGCAGTATTTT. Translation: CASSIVVHTDTQYF.

The chain couples TRBV6-2 or TRBV6-3 to TRBJ1-1; D is uncertain. The germline V and J ends were trimmed by 2 bases and 2 bases, with 6 bases remaining between them. The CDR3 sequence is 13 residues long. Germline CDR1 MNHEY, CDR2 SVGEGT. The CDR3 region has the DNA TGTGCCAGCAGTTACCCATTCAACACTGAAGCTTTCTTT. It codes for CASSYPFNTEAFF.

The rearrangement joins TRBV2 to TRBJ2-5; 9 nucleotides match TRBD2. Trimming took 2 bases from V and 2 from J; bases not matched to a gene: 6. The CDR3 is made up of 16 amino acids. Germline lookup yields CDR1 SNHLY and CDR2 FYNNEI. CDR3 bases: TGTGCCAGCAGTGAACCGGCTAGCGGGATACAAGAGACCCAGTACTTC. Translation gives CASSEPASGIQETQYF.

The chain couples TRBV30 to TRBJ2-2; TRBD1 agrees at 8 bases. CDR1 is GTSNPN, CDR2 SVGIG, per germline (reference sequence). The V segment lost 3 bases and the J segment 4 bases; nucleotides outside the gene matches: 7. The CDR3 is 15 amino acids. This chain's CDR3 is CAWRSGTGRTGELFF. In DNA, the CDR3 is TGTGCCTGGAGATCCGGGACAGGTCGCACCGGGGAGCTGTTTTTT.

J is TRBJ1-4 and V is TRBV29-1; D gene ambiguous. Trimming shortened V by 7 bases and J by 3 bases, and 9 bases separated the two germline ends. The CDR3 sequence is 12 residues long. Germline V CDR1 and CDR2: SQVTM, ANQGSEA. In nucleotides, the CDR3 is TGCAGCGGAGGTTTTTCTAATGAAAAACTGTTTTTT. This codes for CSGGFSNEKLFF.

The gene calls are TRBV7-9 and TRBJ2-1; D possibly corresponds to TRBD2 (5 bases). Deletions cut 1 base from V and 0 bases from J, with 13 bases between. CDR3 length equals 17 residues. Germline-derived CDR1 and CDR2 are SEHNR and FQNEAQ (reference sequence). The CDR3 bases are TGTGCCAGCAGCTTAGGGGTCCCGGGGAGCTCCTACAATGAGCAGTTCTTC. Translated, it gives CASSLGVPGSSYNEQFF.

The V call is TRBV7-8, the J call TRBJ1-5; D is possibly TRBD1 (5 bases). The CDR3 has 12 amino acids. The V and J ends lost 5 bases and 7 bases respectively, with 9 bases between them. From germline, CDR1 is SGHVS and CDR2 FQNEAQ. DNA of the CDR3: TGTGCCAGCAGCCGAGGGGCCCAGCCCCAGCATTTT. This encodes CASSRGAQPQHF. Looking up the rest from reference TRBV7-8 and TRBJ1-5 gives the full variable domain: GAGVSQSPRYKVAKRGQDVALRCDPISGHVSLFWYQQALGQGPEFLTYFQNEAQLDKSGLPSDRFFAERPEGSVSTLKIQRTQQEDSAVYLCASSRGAQPQHFGDGTRLSIL.

The V call is TRBV27, the J call TRBJ2-1; possible D gene TRBD1, 5 bases. CDR1 MNHEY and CDR2 SMNVEV come from the germline V gene (reference sequence). The CDR3 consists of 12 residues. V was pared by 6 bases and J by 6 bases, with 9 bases between. CDR3 region: CASRGLVNEQFF. In DNA form, the CDR3 reads TGTGCCAGCAGGGGGCTAGTCAATGAGCAGTTCTTC.

The V gene is TRBV28, the J gene TRBJ2-6; a possible D gene is TRBD2 (6 bases). The V gene's germline CDR1 is MDHEN and CDR2 SYDVKM. Deletions cut 3 bases from V and 1 base from J, with 19 bases between. This CDR3 spans 19 amino acids. DNA of the CDR3: TGTGCCAGCAGTTTCCTGGTAGAGGAGGGGATTTCTGGGGCCAACGTCCTGACTTTC. It translates to CASSFLVEEGISGANVLTF.

This chain links TRBV13 with TRBJ1-2; perhaps TRBD1 as D (6 bases). The CDR3 spans 14 residues. Deletions cut 1 base from V and 4 bases from J, with 10 bases between. Germline-derived CDR1 and CDR2 are PRHDT and FYEKMQ (reference sequence). CDR3 nucleotide sequence: TGTGCCAGCAGCTTAGATCAGACAGGCTATGGCTACACCTTC. Protein product: CASSLDQTGYGYTF.

This chain joins TRBV10-1 and TRBJ2-5; D is unclear. This CDR3 has 18 residues. V lost 0 bases, J lost 0 bases, and 17 bases lay in between. Germline values: CDR1 WNHNN, CDR2 SYGVQD (reference sequence). CDR3 sequence (DNA): TGCGCCAGCAGTGAGTCCTTACCCCCAGGCCGGTACCAAGAGACCCAGTACTTC. Translated: CASSESLPPGRYQETQYF.